What follows is one T cell receptor beta chain and its context. Antigen: not known. This record belongs to a study of radiation and T cells in renal cell carcinoma. The treatment was: 15 Gy SBRT to primary tumor, nephrectomy 4 weeks later. The trim removed 4 bases at V and 0 bases at J, leaving 9 bases unmatched. CDR3 size: 16 residues. Germline assignment: CDR1 SGHRS and CDR2 YFSETQ. Sequenced by immunoSEQ multiplex PCR; TCRdb stores in-frame clones only, minus some. Of about 13,000 clones in the sample, about 33% were seen once. Study-level points and caveats: Irradiated tumors had higher TCR clonality than control tumors. Top tumor clonotypes rose in blood 2 weeks post-radiation, then contracted.

Material: tumor tissue, obtained from a patient whose treatment included radiotherapy and nephrectomy. This rearrangement joins TRBV5-1 to TRBJ1-1, with 7 bases that match TRBD1. The source of this sequence is a man aged 55 to 70 with renal cell carcinoma. Here the CDR3 DNA reads TGCGCCAGCAGCGCCGGGACAGCGATCATGAACACTGAAGCTTTCTTT. Protein sequence: CASSAGTAIMNTEAFF.